These 19 T cell receptor beta chains came from one sample sequenced in a study of T cell responses to AZD1222 COVID-19 vaccine. The protocol was immunoSEQ multiplex PCR, while the TCRdb copy is restricted to in-frame clones and leaves out a portion. This table has 96,000 or so clones, 89% appearing once. The sequences come from peripheral blood, collected on day 0 of AZD1222 vaccination. The origin of the receptors is an adult in good health.

V is TRBV6-5 and J is TRBJ1-5; no clear D. This CDR3 has 15 amino acids. Per the germline V gene, CDR1 is MNHEY and CDR2 is SVGAGI. Deletions cut 2 bases from V and 4 bases from J, with 12 bases between. The CDR3 protein is CASSYTSDINQPQHF. In DNA, the CDR3 is TGTGCCAGCAGTTACACGTCAGATATTAATCAGCCCCAGCATTTT.

The V gene is TRBV4-2, the J gene TRBJ2-7; TRBD2 might be the D (5 bases). Looked up from germline, CDR1 is LGHNA and CDR2 is YNFKEQ. V dropped 3 bases and J dropped 3 bases, with 6 bases sitting between them. This CDR3 is 12 amino acids long. CDR3 residues: CASSHDYYEQYF. The CDR3 DNA sequence: TGTGCCAGCAGCCATGACTACTACGAGCAGTACTTC.

The rearrangement joins TRBV7-9 to TRBJ2-7; no definite D call. The CDR3 covers 14 residues. Germline V gene sequence: CDR1 SEHNR, CDR2 FQNEAQ (reference sequence). The ends were cut back, 3 bases at V and 5 bases at J, with 14 bases in the middle. As DNA, the CDR3 is TGTGCCAGCAGCTTCAGTTCCCCGAAACACGAGCAGTACTTC. Translating it yields CASSFSSPKHEQYF.

The chain carries TRBV9 and TRBJ2-5, with 12 nucleotides matching TRBD2. This CDR3 is built from 18 residues. Germline loops: CDR1 SGDLS, CDR2 YYNGEE. Losses at the gene ends were 0 bases for V and 4 bases for J; bases not matched to a gene: 10. The CDR3, as DNA: TGTGCCAGCAGCGTAGGCCTAGCGGGGGGGCTTTATGCAGAGACCCAGTACTTC. Protein product: CASSVGLAGGLYAETQYF.

V is TRBV11-2 and J is TRBJ2-3; 11 bases match TRBD2. Germline V gene lookup returns CDR1 SGHAT and CDR2 FQNNGV. V gave up 5 bases and J gave up 4 bases; unmatched junction bases: 8. This CDR3 has 16 residues. The CDR3 spells CASSPHGTSGADTQYF. The CDR3 DNA reads as TGTGCCAGCAGCCCACACGGGACTAGCGGTGCAGATACGCAGTATTTT.

J is TRBJ2-1 and V is TRBV15, with 7 positions matching TRBD1. CDR3 length equals 16 residues. Trimming cost V 0 bases and J 4 bases; bases outside gene matches: 6. CDR1 is LNHNV and CDR2 is YYDKDF in the germline V gene (reference sequence). CDR3: CATSREVGQVYNEQFF. The CDR3, as DNA: TGTGCCACCAGCAGAGAAGTCGGACAGGTTTACAATGAGCAGTTCTTC.

The chain carries TRBV5-1 and TRBJ2-5; no firm D call. The CDR3 covers 13 residues. CDR1 and CDR2 (germline): SGHRS, YFSETQ. The V end was cut by 0 bases, the J end by 4 bases, with 7 bases between. CDR3 sequence reads: CASSLEGRETQYF. The CDR3 nucleotides are TGCGCCAGCAGCTTGGAAGGGCGAGAGACCCAGTACTTC. Using reference TRBV5-1 and TRBJ2-5 for the parts outside the CDR3, the full variable domain is KAGVTQTPRYLIKTRGQQVTLSCSPISGHRSVSWYQQTPGQGLQFLFEYFSETQRNKGNFPGRFSGRQFSNSRSEMNVSTLELGDSALYLCASSLEGRETQYFGPGTRLLVL.

The chain has TRBV19 and TRBJ1-5; 7 nucleotides align to TRBD1. The ends lost 6 bases at V and 7 bases at J; junction bases unmatched: 6. The CDR3 has 13 residues. Germline CDR1 LNHDA, CDR2 SQIVND (reference sequence). The CDR3 region has the DNA TGTGCCAGTAGACAGGGGCAAAGGCAGCCCCAGCATTTT. Amino acid sequence: CASRQGQRQPQHF.

The chain has TRBV20-1 and TRBJ2-3; D uncertain. Trimming removed 3 bases at V and 2 bases at J, with 15 bases between. Germline lookup yields CDR1 DFQATT and CDR2 SNEGSKA (reference sequence). The CDR3 has 15 amino acids. The CDR3 loop reads CSASHRQADTDTQYF. The CDR3 DNA reads as TGCAGTGCTAGTCATCGGCAGGCGGACACAGATACGCAGTATTTT.

The count of this clone is one. The chain uses TRBV21-1 and TRBJ1-5; TRBD1, the D gene given by the table, was not confirmed from the DNA. TRBV21-1 is classified as a pseudogene. The CDR3 runs 17 residues. The chain's CDR3 is CASSKVAVQYSNQPQHF. As DNA, the CDR3 is TGTGCCAGCAGCAAAGTCGCAGTACAGTATAGCAATCAGCCCCAGCATTTT.

The chain has TRBV5-4 and TRBJ2-7; tentatively, D is TRBD1 or TRBD2 (6 bases each). Germline V gene sequence: CDR1 SGHNT, CDR2 YYREEE (reference sequence). The CDR3 is made up of 13 amino acids. V was trimmed by 5 bases and J by 5 bases, leaving 14 bases between them. CDR3 residues: CASSPTGRHEQYF. CDR3 coding DNA: TGTGCCAGCAGTCCTACAGGGAGGCACGAGCAGTACTTC.

This chain joins TRBV24-1 and TRBJ2-1, with 13 bases aligning to TRBD2. Trimming cost V 4 bases and J 6 bases; bases outside gene matches: 2. This CDR3 spans 15 amino acids. Germline V gene lookup returns CDR1 KGHDR and CDR2 SFDVKD. CDR3 amino acids: CATSERTSGGNEQFF. The CDR3, as DNA: TGTGCCACCAGTGAACGGACTAGCGGGGGCAATGAGCAGTTCTTC.

The chain has TRBV2 and TRBJ2-3; 9 nucleotides match TRBD2. Germline values: CDR1 SNHLY, CDR2 FYNNEI. V dropped 7 bases and J dropped 5; count of bases not matched to a gene: 10. This CDR3 contains 15 residues. In DNA, the CDR3 is TGTGCCAGCAATGTGTTGACTAGCGGAGGAGATACGCAGTATTTT. This sequence encodes CASNVLTSGGDTQYF.

This rearrangement joins TRBV11-2 to TRBJ2-2; D unclear. Germline V gives CDR1 SGHAT, CDR2 FQNNGV. The CDR3 consists of 12 residues. Trimming removed 6 bases at V and 4 bases at J, with 6 bases between. The chain's CDR3 is CASRTPTGELFF. CDR3 DNA sequence: TGTGCCAGCAGAACTCCCACCGGGGAGCTGTTTTTT.

This clone showed up just a few times. The chain employs TRBV9 and TRBJ1-1; no reliable D call. Trimming stripped 0 bases from V and 8 bases from J, with 11 bases between. CDR3 length: 13 amino acids. Germline CDR1 is SGDLS and CDR2 is YYNGEE. The CDR3 is CASSVGLAGEAFF. DNA of the CDR3: TGTGCCAGCAGCGTAGGTCTAGCGGGGGAAGCTTTCTTT.

The rearrangement joins TRBV7-8 to TRBJ1-1; TRBD1 aligns across 8 bases. The germline V gene has CDR1 SGHVS and CDR2 FQNEAQ. This CDR3 has 16 amino acids. The V gene end was trimmed by 1 base and the J gene end by 2 bases; junction bases not matched to a gene: 6. CDR3 DNA: TGTGCCAGCAGCTTAGGAGGGACAGGTCGAAACACTGAAGCTTTCTTT. Residues: CASSLGGTGRNTEAFF.

This sequence joins TRBV5-4 and TRBJ1-2; TRBD1 is a possible D gene (6 bases). The CDR3 covers 17 residues. Trimming removed 4 bases from V and 7 bases from J, with 26 bases in between. Germline CDR1 and CDR2: SGHNT and YYREEE (reference sequence). CDR3 residues: CASSPDGGLVLGGGYTF. The CDR3 nucleotides read TGTGCCAGCAGCCCGGATGGGGGCCTGGTACTCGGTGGTGGCTACACCTTC. Full variable domain (rest looked up from reference TRBV5-4 and TRBJ1-2): ETGVTQSPTHLIKTRGQQVTLRCSSQSGHNTVSWYQQALGQGPQFIFQYYREEENGRGNFPPRFSGLQFPNYSSELNVNALELDDSALYLCASSPDGGLVLGGGYTFGSGTRLTVV.

This chain links TRBV28 with TRBJ2-1, with D uncertain. The length of the CDR3 is 15 residues. Between the trimmed V and J ends, which lost 6 bases and 0 bases, there was a span of 12 bases. The germline V gene has CDR1 MDHEN and CDR2 SYDVKM. Here the CDR3 reads CASSKSAGSYNEQFF. CDR3 bases: TGTGCCAGCAGCAAAAGCGCCGGCTCCTACAATGAGCAGTTCTTC.

The chain joins TRBV6-5 to TRBJ1-1; no firm D call. V lost 5 bases, J lost 3 bases, and 10 bases lay in between. The CDR3 contains 13 residues. Germline CDR1 MNHEY, CDR2 SVGAGI. CDR3 region: CASSRPRHTEAFF. CDR3 in DNA: TGTGCCAGCAGTCGCCCCAGGCACACTGAAGCTTTCTTT.